This T cell receptor (beta chain) was captured in a study of Ad26.COV2.S vaccination and SARS-CoV-2 variants. Overall study results and limits: TCR breadth and depth estimates may have understated total T cell responses. Marked by substantial breadth, spike-specific CD8+ and CD4+ T cell responses were reportedly seen after vaccination.

For this clone: Its antigen is not identified.

Germline lookup yields CDR1 SQVTM and CDR2 ANQGSEA. The CDR3 covers 12 residues. The V and J ends lost 4 bases and 2 bases respectively, with 8 bases between them. Method: immunoSEQ multiplex PCR; TCRdb's copy keeps in-frame clones and lacks some. The data show some 45,000 clones, roughly four fifths seen once. This chain joins TRBV29-1 and TRBJ2-5, with unresolved D. This receptor was obtained from a human donor who had recovered from COVID-19. This sample comprised peripheral blood, obtained after recovery from COVID-19. CDR3 coding DNA: TGCAGCGTTGCTGGTCAGCAAGAGACCCAGTACTTC. This translates into CSVAGQQETQYF.